The 27 T cell receptor beta chains given below trace back to one sample, sequenced in a study of T-cell memory formation after mild COVID-19. TCRdb ran MiXCR on the 5' RACE reads and lists one entry per CDR3 protein. The sample comprises 250,000 or so distinct CDR3 sequences, 18% of which are singletons, and more than 20% rests with the top ten. The sample comprised PBMCs or a T cell subset sorted from them (not recorded which). Source of these receptors: a man aged 18 to 29 who had mild COVID-19 (a few samples of this study predate the infection). Cell type and time point are not known.

This sequence joins TRBV6-5 and TRBJ2-3; D is ambiguous. This CDR3 region has 14 residues. Trimming shortened V by 3 bases and J by 2 bases, and 9 bases separated the two germline ends. Germline V CDR1 and CDR2: MNHEY, SVGAGI. CDR3 sequence (DNA): TGTGCCAGCAGTTATTCCGCAGCCACAGATACGCAGTATTTT. Its translation: CASSYSAATDTQYF.

The chain recombines TRBV18 with TRBJ1-1; possible D gene TRBD1, 5 bases. The CDR3 totals 15 residues. With 5 bases removed from V and 0 bases from J, the gap between germline ends came to 13 bases. CDR1 and CDR2 (germline): KGHSH, LQKENI. The CDR3 is CASSSRDRLNTEAFF. The CDR3 DNA follows: TGTGCCAGCTCATCACGGGACCGCTTGAACACTGAAGCTTTCTTT.

The chain has TRBV9 and TRBJ2-1; 11 bases map to TRBD2. V gave up 0 bases and J gave up 9 bases; unmatched junction bases: 8. This CDR3 comprises 16 residues. Germline V gene sequence: CDR1 SGDLS, CDR2 YYNGEE. CDR3 nucleotides: TGTGCCAGCAGCGTAGTTGGTAGCGGGGGGGATCTTGAGCAGTTCTTC. Protein product: CASSVVGSGGDLEQFF.

This chain joins TRBV24-1 and TRBJ2-3; 8 bases map to TRBD2. Trimming at V came to 3 bases and at J to 1 base, leaving 11 bases not matched to a gene. Germline V gives CDR1 KGHDR, CDR2 SFDVKD. This CDR3 has 18 amino acids. CDR3 sequence (DNA): TGTGCCACCAGTGATCCAACGCCGGGGGGGTCTGGCACAGATACGCAGTATTTT. Its protein product is CATSDPTPGGSGTDTQYF.

This clonotype was recorded a few times. The V and J genes are TRBV7-9 and TRBJ1-4, with D unclear. CDR3 length: 13 residues. Germline V CDR1 and CDR2: SEHNR, FQNEAQ (reference sequence). V lost 4 bases and J 7 bases, leaving 10 bases between the germline ends. The CDR3 DNA follows: TGTGCCAGCAGCTACCAGGCGGGTGAAAAACTGTTTTTT. Translated, it gives CASSYQAGEKLFF.

The genes are TRBV2 and TRBJ1-2, with unresolved D. This CDR3 contains 11 residues. Germline V gives CDR1 SNHLY, CDR2 FYNNEI. The V and J ends lost 8 bases and 4 bases respectively, with 8 bases between them. CDR3 residues: CASQWSYGYTF. CDR3 nucleotide sequence: TGTGCCAGCCAATGGAGCTATGGCTACACCTTC.

The rearrangement joins TRBV6-5 to TRBJ1-4; D is ambiguous. With 2 bases removed from V and 12 bases from J, the gap between germline ends came to 13 bases. Germline V lookup: CDR1 MNHEY, CDR2 SVGAGI. This CDR3 region has 13 residues. CDR3 protein: CASSYGPRRELFF. The CDR3 coding sequence is TGTGCCAGCAGTTACGGGCCCAGGAGGGAACTGTTTTTT.

This clonotype occurred a few times. This chain joins TRBV5-6 and TRBJ2-2; 9 nucleotides agree with TRBD1. J gave up 3 bases and V 4 bases, and 4 bases lay outside the gene matches. In germline, CDR1 is SGHDT, CDR2 YYEEEE. This CDR3 has 15 residues. The CDR3 DNA is TGTGCCAGCAGCCCTCGACAGGGGGACACCGGGGAGCTGTTTTTT. Residues: CASSPRQGDTGELFF.

This clonotype was observed at least ten times. This chain joins TRBV7-3 and TRBJ2-3; 8 bases line up with TRBD2. V dropped 6 bases and J dropped 2; count of bases not matched to a gene: 7. The germline CDR1 and CDR2 sequences are SGHTA and FQGTGA. This CDR3 is 15 amino acids long. CDR3 sequence: CASSAGLGYTDTQYF. The CDR3 nucleotides are TGTGCCAGCAGTGCGGGACTAGGATACACAGATACGCAGTATTTT.

In its sample, this clonotype was seen a few times. The rearrangement uses TRBV7-2 and TRBJ2-5; possibly TRBD2 for D (5 bases). The CDR3 extends over 14 amino acids. Germline CDR1 reads SGHTA; CDR2 reads FQGNSA. V dropped 3 bases and J dropped 0 bases, with 8 bases sitting between them. CDR3 in amino acids: CASSLGSYQETQYF. In nucleotides, the CDR3 is TGTGCCAGCAGCTTGGGGAGTTACCAAGAGACCCAGTACTTC.

The rearrangement uses TRBV4-1 and TRBJ2-6; D gene unclear. This CDR3 spans 17 amino acids. V dropped 1 base and J dropped 0 bases, with 10 bases sitting between them. Germline CDR1 is MGHRA and CDR2 is YSYEKL. The DNA of the CDR3 is TGCGCCAGCAGCCAAGTCAGCCCGATCTCTGGGGCCAACGTCCTGACTTTC. It codes for CASSQVSPISGANVLTF.

This rearrangement joins TRBV4-1 to TRBJ2-1; 7 bases fit TRBD1. The CDR3 runs 14 residues. The germline gives CDR1 MGHRA, CDR2 YSYEKL. V shed 4 bases and J 3 bases; nucleotides not matched to a gene: 3. The CDR3 bases are TGCGCCAGCAGCCTAGGACAGGACTACAATGAGCAGTTCTTC. This codes for CASSLGQDYNEQFF.

This clonotype was seen more than once but under ten times. The chain has TRBV7-7 and TRBJ2-3; possibly TRBD1 for D (6 bases). Per germline, CDR1 SSHAT and CDR2 FNYEAQ (reference sequence). CDR3 length equals 17 residues. With 5 bases removed from V and 4 bases from J, the gap between germline ends came to 22 bases. CDR3: CASSPSIPGHRPDTQYF. In DNA form, the CDR3 reads TGTGCCAGCAGCCCCAGCATCCCGGGACATCGTCCAGATACGCAGTATTTT.

This CDR3 is CASSTPRGGSNEQFF. DNA of the CDR3: TGTGCCAGCAGTACTCCTAGGGGGGGCAGCAATGAGCAGTTCTTC. The chain links TRBV6-5 to TRBJ2-1; TRBD2 is a possible D gene (7 bases). The CDR3 covers 15 residues. Germline V lookup: CDR1 MNHEY, CDR2 SVGAGI. Trimming took 5 bases from V and 6 from J, leaving 17 bases between them.

This clonotype was seen at least ten times. The genes are TRBV12-3 or TRBV12-4 and TRBJ1-6; tentatively, D is TRBD1 (5 bases). V gave up 5 bases and J gave up 4 bases, with 9 bases separating them. The CDR3 runs to 14 residues. CDR3 bases: TGTGCCAGCAGTCCGGGACCGTATAATTCACCCCTCCACTTT. It translates to CASSPGPYNSPLHF.

There are a few counts of this clonotype. The chain links TRBV7-3 to TRBJ2-5; the match to TRBD2 covers 8 bases. Germline V gives CDR1 SGHTA, CDR2 FQGTGA. With 4 bases clipped from V and 5 bases from J, the junction kept 15 bases outside the gene matches. The CDR3 has 17 residues. The CDR3 bases are TGTGCCAGCAGCTACCTGGGCGGCAGCGGGGGACCTGAGACCCAGTACTTC. Encoded protein: CASSYLGGSGGPETQYF.

This clonotype was seen more than once but under ten times. The rearrangement uses TRBV20-1 and TRBJ2-5; TRBD1 is a possible D gene (6 bases). The germline V gene has CDR1 DFQATT and CDR2 SNEGSKA (reference sequence). V lost 0 bases and J lost 8, with 19 bases in between. The CDR3 is 15 amino acids. CDR3 sequence reads: CSARDFARVGGTQYF. CDR3 nucleotides: TGCAGTGCTAGAGATTTTGCGCGGGTTGGGGGCACCCAGTACTTC.

This clonotype was recorded a few times. The chain joins TRBV5-1 to TRBJ2-5; D uncertain. The CDR3 length is 13 residues. V lost 0 bases and J lost 5, with 8 bases in between. Germline loops: CDR1 SGHRS, CDR2 YFSETQ. CDR3 coding DNA: TGCGCCAGCAGCTTGGGACCAGACGAGACCCAGTACTTC. This codes for CASSLGPDETQYF.

There are a few counts of this clonotype. The chain employs TRBV7-2 and TRBJ2-3; 8 bases match TRBD2. This CDR3 comprises 18 residues. The germline V gene encodes CDR1 SGHTA and CDR2 FQGNSA. With V trimmed by 0 bases and J by 2 bases, 10 bases remained unmatched. Here the CDR3 reads CASSLAPASGRSTDTQYF. The CDR3 DNA sequence: TGTGCCAGCAGCTTAGCCCCGGCTAGCGGGCGTTCCACAGATACGCAGTATTTT.

The chain recombines TRBV5-1 with TRBJ2-5; D remains unclear. CDR1 SGHRS and CDR2 YFSETQ come from the germline V gene. Trimming stripped 4 bases from V and 2 bases from J, with 12 bases between. The CDR3 is 14 residues long. The CDR3 sequence: CASSGRTTQETQYF. CDR3 sequence (DNA): TGCGCCAGCAGCGGCAGGACGACGCAAGAGACCCAGTACTTC.

The V gene is TRBV5-6, the J gene TRBJ1-1; 8 bases fit TRBD1. This CDR3 comprises 15 residues. The V gene end was trimmed by 3 bases and the J gene end by 0 bases; junction bases not matched to a gene: 4. CDR1 and CDR2 (germline): SGHDT, YYEEEE. The CDR3 loop is CASSSPGGLNTEAFF. The CDR3 DNA is TGTGCCAGCAGCTCACCAGGGGGCCTGAACACTGAAGCTTTCTTT.

This clonotype was seen ten or more times. The chain uses TRBV12-3 or TRBV12-4 and TRBJ2-1, with 9 bases identical to TRBD1. The CDR3 contains 16 residues. Trimming cost V 6 bases and J 2 bases; bases outside gene matches: 8. The CDR3 here is CASSQLGTGPYNEQFF. CDR3 nucleotides: TGTGCCAGCAGCCAACTCGGGACAGGGCCCTACAATGAGCAGTTCTTC.

This sequence joins TRBV9 and TRBJ2-5, with D possibly being TRBD1 (5 bases). The germline V gene encodes CDR1 SGDLS and CDR2 YYNGEE. Trimming removed 0 bases from V and 3 bases from J, with 6 bases in between. The CDR3 covers 13 residues. This CDR3 reads CASSVGGKETQYF. The CDR3 nucleotides are TGTGCCAGCAGCGTAGGGGGCAAAGAGACCCAGTACTTC.

This clonotype occurred a few times. V gene TRBV10-3 combines with J gene TRBJ2-3, with D possibly matching TRBD2 (5 bases). In germline, CDR1 is ENHRY, CDR2 SYGVKD. This CDR3 has 15 amino acids. V lost 8 bases and J lost 3, with 18 bases in between. CDR3 bases: TGTGCCATCGAGTCCCAGCGGATGGGAACAGATACGCAGTATTTT. The encoded protein is CAIESQRMGTDTQYF.

The CDR3 DNA follows: TGTGCCAGCAGTTCCCCGGGGGGGCCCATTAACTATGGCTACACCTTC. This gives the protein CASSSPGGPINYGYTF. The rearrangement joins TRBV11-2 to TRBJ1-2; D possibly corresponds to TRBD1 (6 bases). Germline CDR1 SGHAT, CDR2 FQNNGV. V shed 6 bases and J shed 1 base, with 18 bases lying between them. The CDR3 contains 16 residues.

This chain joins TRBV30 and TRBJ2-5, with D perhaps matching TRBD1 or TRBD2 (6 bases each). This CDR3 has 12 amino acids. CDR1 and CDR2 (germline): GTSNPN, SVGIG (reference sequence). The CDR3 DNA sequence: TGTCTAGGCAGGGAGGTAGGGGGGACCCAGTACTTC. Its translation is CLGREVGGTQYF. The full variable domain, with the rest looked up from reference TRBV30 and TRBJ2-5, is SQTIHQWPATLVQPVGSPLSLECTVEGTSNPNLYWYRQAAGRGLQLLFYSVGIGQISSEVPQNLSASRPQDRQFILSSKKLLLSDSGFYLCLGREVGGTQYFGPGTRLLVL.

This chain links TRBV10-2 with TRBJ2-1; unclear D gene. The CDR3 length is 14 residues. The V and J ends lost 4 bases and 1 base respectively, with 8 bases between them. Germline CDR1 is WSHSY and CDR2 is SAAADI. CDR3 nucleotides: TGCGCCAGCAGTGCCGCTAGTTCCTACAATGAGCAGTTCTTC. Protein product: CASSAASSYNEQFF.